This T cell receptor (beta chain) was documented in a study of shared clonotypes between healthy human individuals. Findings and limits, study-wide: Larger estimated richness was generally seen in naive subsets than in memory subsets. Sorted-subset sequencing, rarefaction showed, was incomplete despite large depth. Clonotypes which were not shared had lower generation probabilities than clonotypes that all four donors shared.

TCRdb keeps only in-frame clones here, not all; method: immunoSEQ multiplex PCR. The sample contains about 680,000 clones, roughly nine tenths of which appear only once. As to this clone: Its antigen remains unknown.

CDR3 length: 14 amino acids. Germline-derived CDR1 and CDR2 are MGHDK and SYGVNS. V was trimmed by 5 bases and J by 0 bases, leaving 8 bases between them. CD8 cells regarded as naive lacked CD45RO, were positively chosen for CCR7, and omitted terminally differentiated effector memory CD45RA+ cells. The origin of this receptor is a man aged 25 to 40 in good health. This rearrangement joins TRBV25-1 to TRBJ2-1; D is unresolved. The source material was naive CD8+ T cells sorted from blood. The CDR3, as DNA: TGTGCCAGCAGTCGATCCAGCTCCTACAATGAGCAGTTCTTC. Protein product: CASSRSSSYNEQFF.